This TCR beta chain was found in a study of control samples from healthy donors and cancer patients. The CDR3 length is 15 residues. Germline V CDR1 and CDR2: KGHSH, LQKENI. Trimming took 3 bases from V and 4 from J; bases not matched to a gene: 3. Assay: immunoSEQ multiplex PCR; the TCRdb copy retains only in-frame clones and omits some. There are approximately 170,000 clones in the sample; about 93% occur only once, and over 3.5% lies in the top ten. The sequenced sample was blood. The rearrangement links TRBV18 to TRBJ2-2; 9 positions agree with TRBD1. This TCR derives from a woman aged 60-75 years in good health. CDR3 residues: CASSPLDRGTGELFF. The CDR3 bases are TGTGCCAGCTCACCCCTGGACAGGGGCACCGGGGAGCTGTTTTTT.